A single sample gave rise to the 22 T cell receptor beta chains below, sequenced in a study of T-cell reconstitution after alpha-beta-depleted transplantation in children. The TCRbeta library incorporated unique molecular identifiers. Using its own MiXCR run on the PCR reads, TCRdb lists one record per CDR3 protein. The table has 500,000 to 600,000 distinct CDR3 sequences, approximately 16% seen once. Sequencing used PBMCs from the stem cell graft donor, obtained from the stem cell graft. The source is a human donor who donated a stem cell graft to a child with acute lymphoblastic leukemia.

The rearrangement uses TRBV7-8 and TRBJ2-3; 10 bases fit TRBD1. V lost 0 bases to trimming and J lost 4 bases; unmatched junction nucleotides: 7. Germline V gives CDR1 SGHVS, CDR2 FQNEAQ. This CDR3 comprises 17 residues. The CDR3 DNA follows: TGTGCCAGCAGCTTAGCGTGGGGACAGGGGACATCAGATACGCAGTATTTT. Translating it yields CASSLAWGQGTSDTQYF.

The chain employs TRBV6-6 and TRBJ2-1; D is unresolved. V lost 8 bases to trimming and J lost 5 bases, with 4 bases between them. Per germline, CDR1 MNHNY and CDR2 SVGAGI (reference sequence). The CDR3 totals 10 residues. The DNA of the CDR3 is TGTGCCAGCGGGGACAATGAGCAGTTCTTC. Translating gives CASGDNEQFF.

This clonotype was picked up many times. The chain carries TRBV4-1 and TRBJ2-3, with TRBD1 identical over 10 bases. J gave up 6 bases and V 5 bases, and 11 bases lay outside the gene matches. This CDR3 comprises 16 residues. CDR1 is MGHRA, CDR2 YSYEKL, per germline. This chain's CDR3 is CASSVGSGTGADTQYF. DNA of the CDR3: TGCGCCAGCAGCGTAGGCTCCGGGACAGGGGCGGATACGCAGTATTTT.

The table lists this clonotype with a few counts. The chain has TRBV24-1 and TRBJ2-7; D may match TRBD1 or TRBD2 (6 bases each). CDR3 length: 14 amino acids. CDR1 is KGHDR, CDR2 SFDVKD, per germline. The germline V and J ends were trimmed by 5 bases and 0 bases, with 10 bases remaining between them. Here the CDR3 reads CATSAGADSYEQYF. Here the CDR3 DNA reads TGTGCCACCAGTGCGGGGGCCGACTCCTACGAGCAGTACTTC.

In this sample, this clonotype turned up a few times. The J gene is TRBJ2-7, the V gene TRBV7-9; TRBD2 matches 7 bases. CDR1 SEHNR and CDR2 FQNEAQ come from the germline V gene (reference sequence). The length of the CDR3 is 17 residues. Losses at the gene ends were 0 bases for V and 3 bases for J; bases not matched to a gene: 11. The CDR3 region is CASSLAVSAGVSYEQYF. The CDR3 bases are TGTGCCAGCAGCTTAGCCGTTTCCGCGGGAGTCAGCTACGAGCAGTACTTC.

This clonotype was observed a few times. J is TRBJ2-3 and V is TRBV15, with 7 bases identical to TRBD2. CDR1 LNHNV and CDR2 YYDKDF come from the germline V gene (reference sequence). Trimming at V came to 0 bases and at J to 2 bases, leaving 5 bases not matched to a gene. CDR3 length equals 16 residues. CDR3 in DNA: TGTGCCACCAGCAGAGATCGACTAGCCTCCACAGATACGCAGTATTTT. It yields the protein CATSRDRLASTDTQYF.

CDR3 loop: CASSLATQYTGNTEAFF. The CDR3, as DNA: TGCGCCAGCAGCTTGGCCACGCAATATACTGGGAACACTGAAGCTTTCTTT. The chain combines TRBV5-1 with TRBJ1-1; D gene ambiguous. Germline values: CDR1 SGHRS, CDR2 YFSETQ. V was shortened by 0 bases and J by 1 base, with 16 bases between the two germline ends. The CDR3 has 17 amino acids.

There are many counts of this clonotype. V and J are TRBV12-3 or TRBV12-4 and TRBJ2-1; 8 bases are shared with TRBD2. CDR3 length: 13 residues. V lost 6 bases to trimming and J lost 7 bases; unmatched junction nucleotides: 5. In nucleotides, the CDR3 is TGTGCCAGCAGCCGGGAGGGCTGGAATGAGCAGTTCTTC. Protein sequence: CASSREGWNEQFF.

In its sample, this clonotype was seen a few times. The rearrangement uses TRBV7-9 and TRBJ2-5; unclear D gene. This CDR3 contains 16 residues. From germline, CDR1 is SEHNR and CDR2 FQNEAQ (reference sequence). Trimming cost V 2 bases and J 4 bases, with 17 bases left between them. CDR3 region: CASSLLPHVARETQYF. Written as DNA, the CDR3 is TGTGCCAGCAGCTTATTGCCACACGTGGCCAGAGAGACCCAGTACTTC.

The genes are TRBV4-2 and TRBJ2-7; 8 nucleotides agree with TRBD2. This CDR3 contains 18 residues. J lost 0 bases, V lost 0 bases, and 10 bases had no gene match. Looked up from germline, CDR1 is LGHNA and CDR2 is YNFKEQ. The CDR3 protein is CASSQELAGGLGSYEQYF. In DNA, the CDR3 is TGTGCCAGCAGCCAAGAATTGGCGGGAGGTTTAGGCTCCTACGAGCAGTACTTC.

There are many counts of this clonotype. The rearrangement links TRBV20-1 to TRBJ2-1; D may be TRBD1 (6 bases). V was shortened by 3 bases and J by 3 bases, with 15 bases between the two germline ends. CDR3 length equals 15 residues. Germline lookup yields CDR1 DFQATT and CDR2 SNEGSKA (reference sequence). For the CDR3, the DNA is TGCAGTGCTAGGTCACCAGGGGTGGGCTACAATGAGCAGTTCTTC. Translation: CSARSPGVGYNEQFF.

This sequence joins TRBV27 and TRBJ2-4; the D is unclear. Germline V gene lookup returns CDR1 MNHEY and CDR2 SMNVEV (reference sequence). Trimming shortened V by 3 bases and J by 1 base, and 10 bases separated the two germline ends. The CDR3 has 15 residues. CDR3 sequence: CASSFFGAAKNIQYF. The DNA of the CDR3 is TGTGCCAGCAGTTTTTTCGGCGCCGCCAAAAACATTCAGTACTTC.

This clonotype showed up just once. The chain uses TRBV29-1 and TRBJ1-5; D perhaps matches TRBD1 (5 bases). The CDR3 has 14 residues. Trimming took 6 bases from V and 4 from J, leaving 16 bases between them. CDR1 is SQVTM and CDR2 is ANQGSEA in the germline V gene. Here the CDR3 DNA reads TGCAGCGTGGCAGACGGGGCAAGAAATCAGCCCCAGCATTTT. Encoded protein: CSVADGARNQPQHF.

The chain joins TRBV20-1 to TRBJ2-1, with D possibly being TRBD1 (5 bases). There are 15 residues in the CDR3. The V end lost 6 bases, the J end lost 1 base, and 16 bases lay between the germline ends. Germline V gives CDR1 DFQATT, CDR2 SNEGSKA (reference sequence). This chain's CDR3 is CSAYDRQWSYNEQFF. CDR3 DNA sequence: TGCAGTGCGTACGACCGACAGTGGTCCTACAATGAGCAGTTCTTC.

The chain recombines TRBV29-1 with TRBJ1-5; no definite D call. There are 12 residues in the CDR3. Looked up from germline, CDR1 is SQVTM and CDR2 is ANQGSEA. V shed 5 bases and J shed 3 bases, with 8 bases lying between them. CDR3 protein: CSVSGPNQPQHF. The CDR3 DNA is TGCAGCGTTTCAGGTCCCAATCAGCCCCAGCATTTT.

This clonotype has ten or more counts. The DNA of the CDR3 is TGCGCCAGCAGCCCGGGACTAGCGGGGGGGTCCTACGAGCAGTACTTC. Translating gives CASSPGLAGGSYEQYF. This chain links TRBV5-1 with TRBJ2-7; 16 positions agree with TRBD2. Per the germline V gene, CDR1 is SGHRS and CDR2 is YFSETQ. The V segment lost 4 bases and the J segment 1 base; nucleotides outside the gene matches: 2. CDR3 length: 16 amino acids.

This chain links TRBV6-6 with TRBJ1-2; 8 nucleotides agree with TRBD1. Losses at the gene ends were 8 bases for V and 7 bases for J; bases not matched to a gene: 9. Germline assignment: CDR1 MNHNY and CDR2 SVGAGI (reference sequence). CDR3 length: 13 residues. Here the CDR3 reads CASGNSGGIGYTF. As DNA, the CDR3 is TGTGCCAGCGGCAATTCAGGGGGCATTGGCTACACCTTC.

The chain employs TRBV6-1 and TRBJ1-5, with D unresolved. Trimming stripped 2 bases from V and 2 bases from J, with 10 bases between. Germline CDR1 is MNHNS and CDR2 is SASEGT. The CDR3 consists of 15 residues. The CDR3 DNA is TGTGCCAGCAGTGAAACCCTAGTGCGCAATCAGCCCCAGCATTTT. Translated: CASSETLVRNQPQHF.

V usage is TRBV12-3 or TRBV12-4 and J usage is TRBJ1-5, with D possibly being TRBD1 (6 bases). The CDR3 has 15 residues. V was trimmed by 5 bases and J by 4 bases, leaving 15 bases between them. This CDR3 is CASSKTDSRNQPQHF. The CDR3 nucleotides are TGTGCCAGCAGTAAAACGGACAGTCGAAATCAGCCCCAGCATTTT.

This clonotype was counted only a few times. V usage is TRBV7-6 and J usage is TRBJ2-1; 7 bases are shared with TRBD1. J was trimmed by 3 bases and V by 1 base; bases with no gene match: 3. This CDR3 has 15 amino acids. CDR1 is SGHVS and CDR2 is FNYEAQ in the germline V gene. The CDR3 loop reads CASSLEGADYNEQFF. The DNA of the CDR3 is TGTGCCAGCAGCTTAGAGGGGGCGGACTACAATGAGCAGTTCTTC.

This clonotype has a handful of counts. The V and J genes are TRBV5-1 and TRBJ2-5; 10 bases are a match to TRBD1. V trimming: 4 bases; J trimming: 13 bases; junction bases outside the gene matches: 7. Germline V gene data show CDR1 as SGHRS and CDR2 as YFSETQ. This CDR3 contains 12 residues. CDR3 nucleotides: TGCGCCAGCAGCCTGGACAGGGGGTCCTCGTACTTC. Translation: CASSLDRGSSYF.

A few counts support this clonotype. V usage is TRBV29-1 and J usage is TRBJ2-7; the D is unclear. The CDR3 covers 12 residues. The germline CDR1 and CDR2 sequences are SQVTM and ANQGSEA. Trimming shortened V by 4 bases and J by 6 bases, and 13 bases separated the two germline ends. The CDR3 nucleotides read TGCAGCGTTGCCGCATCGGGTGCCGAGCAGTACTTC. Encoded protein: CSVAASGAEQYF.